The clone carrying this TCR beta chain was seen a handful of times. This specimen comes from a study of cytomegalovirus exposure and HLA in healthy donors. The PCR ran on 60 Vbeta and 13 Jbeta primers. Data came from immunoSEQ multiplex PCR; TCRdb stores just in-frame clones and leaves some out. Of about 120,000 clones listed, roughly 80% were seen once; the top ten hold 1.3%. The germline V gene has CDR1 MNHEY and CDR2 SVGAGI. Trimming took off 9 bases at V and 3 bases at J, with 21 bases between the two ends. The CDR3 is 15 amino acids. Sequences were obtained from PBMCs. The chain joins TRBV6-5 to TRBJ2-7, with D tentatively TRBD2 (6 bases). The clonotype comes from a woman aged 25 to 39 in good health and CMV-seronegative. The CDR3 region is CASQEGPPQYYEQYF. Written as DNA, the CDR3 is TGTGCCAGTCAGGAGGGACCACCCCAGTACTACGAGCAGTACTTC.